This TCR beta chain stems from a study of T cells after posttransplantation cyclophosphamide. On this clone: Its antigen is not identified.

TCRdb keeps only in-frame clones here, not all; method: immunoSEQ multiplex PCR. The table shows about 43,000 clones, with 90% occurring only once. A marrow graft followed busulfan-fludarabine conditioning, with cyclophosphamide on days +3 and +4. The V and J ends lost 2 bases and 7 bases respectively, with 11 bases between them. Germline V gene sequence: CDR1 SGHVS, CDR2 FNYEAQ. The length of the CDR3 is 14 residues. Findings and limits, study-wide: Skin or GI-infiltrating T cells shared few TRB sequences with blood. Recipient CMV seropositivity and CMV reactivation strongly tracked TRB clonality. Later post-transplant blood repertoires were often dominated by donor CD8+ memory clones.

This rearrangement joins TRBV7-6 to TRBJ1-4, with a weak D call TRBD1 (6 bases). The source is a male patient aged 60 to 75 who received an allogeneic stem cell transplant from a related donor and was CMV-positive. Some T cells may originate from the graft donor. Sequencing used PBMCs, obtained around 60 days after allogeneic stem cell transplant with posttransplant cyclophosphamide. For the CDR3, the DNA is TGTGCCAGCAGCTTACAGGGGAGTTCTGAAAAACTGTTTTTT. This encodes CASSLQGSSEKLFF.